The clone carrying this T cell receptor (beta chain) was seen only a few times. Its matching antigen is unknown. The junction had 6 bases not matched to a gene; V was cut back by 4 bases and J by 1 base. The CDR3 runs to 15 residues. CDR1 is KGHSH, CDR2 LQKENI, per germline. The data derive from a study of blood T cells in healthy people across ages. Study-wide points: Measured against age, TCR beta diversity per million T cells decreased in a roughly linear manner.

For the second PCR, which ran for roughly 7 to 11 cycles, a sample-barcoded 5' primer and a J-beta primer mix were used. TCRdb fed the 5' RACE reads into MiXCR, producing one record per CDR3 protein. The sample carries roughly 1,700,000 distinct CDR3 sequences, roughly 27% recorded once. The origin of this receptor is a woman aged 25 to 39 in good health. The material sequenced was blood. The chain has TRBV18 and TRBJ2-7; 8 bases match TRBD2. The CDR3 loop is CASSHGTSPSYEQYF. The CDR3 DNA sequence: TGTGCCAGCTCACACGGGACTAGTCCTTCCTACGAGCAGTACTTC.